Listed below are T cell receptor beta chains from one sample, sequenced in a study. TCRdb processed the 5' RACE reads anew with MiXCR; each CDR3 protein has one entry. The profile shows about 57,000 distinct CDR3 sequences, about 26% of them singletons. The specimen sequenced was tumor-infiltrating Tregs sorted from the breast tumor. These receptor sequences come from a female donor with breast cancer. The CDR3 runs from the conserved cysteine through the conserved F or W. The D gene is left open where the match is weak. Not every row has a clone size; where given, it reads once, few, many or a size class.

D: NA; J: TRBJ1-2; V: TRBV20-1; size: NA; DNA: TGCAGTGCCAACTCGGCAGTGAATGGCTACACCTTC; CDR3: CSANSAVNGYTF
D: NA; J: TRBJ2-1; V: TRBV7-3; size: many; DNA: TGTGCCAGCAGCCCGATGCTTGAGGGAGAGCAGTTCTTC; CDR3: CASSPMLEGEQFF
D: NA; J: TRBJ2-1; V: TRBV6-2/TRBV6-3; size: many; DNA: TGTGCCAGCAGTTACGGCCAACTCTCCTACAATGAGCAGTTCTTC; CDR3: CASSYGQLSYNEQFF
D: TRBD1; J: TRBJ1-2; V: TRBV18; size: NA; DNA: TGTGCCAGCTCACCGGCCAAAGGGGGCGTCTATGGCTACACCTTC; CDR3: CASSPAKGGVYGYTF
D: NA; J: TRBJ1-3; V: TRBV4-1; size: few; DNA: TGCGCCGGCAGCCCCACTCAGGGCCCTGGAAACACCATATATTTT; CDR3: CAGSPTQGPGNTIYF
D: TRBD1; J: TRBJ2-7; V: TRBV27; size: few; DNA: TGTGCCAGCAGTCTACAGGGGGGTTACGAGCAGTACTTC; CDR3: CASSLQGGYEQYF
D: NA; J: TRBJ2-2; V: TRBV14; size: NA; DNA: TGTGCCAGCAGCCAAAGGATAGGACCGTCCACCGGGGAGCTGTTTTTT; CDR3: CASSQRIGPSTGELFF
D: TRBD2; J: TRBJ2-7; V: TRBV20-1; size: NA; DNA: TGCAGTGCTATTAGTCTAGCGGGGTTATACGAGCAGTACTTC; CDR3: CSAISLAGLYEQYF
D: TRBD1; J: TRBJ1-6; V: TRBV6-5; size: medium-sized; DNA: TGTGCCAGCAGTTACTCGGGGGCAGGGGGGAATTCACCCCTCCACTTT; CDR3: CASSYSGAGGNSPLHF
D: TRBD1; J: TRBJ1-2; V: TRBV18; size: many; DNA: TGTGCCAGCTCGCCTGAGGGGGCAAATTCCTATGGCTACACCTTC; CDR3: CASSPEGANSYGYTF
D: NA; J: TRBJ2-4; V: TRBV7-8; size: NA; DNA: TGTGCCAGCAGCCGACTAGCCAAAAACATTCAGTACTTC; CDR3: CASSRLAKNIQYF
D: NA; J: TRBJ2-5; V: TRBV25-1; size: few; DNA: TGTGCCAGCAGGGGATACCTTGAGGGCCGGTCCGAGACCCAGTACTTC; CDR3: CASRGYLEGRSETQYF
D: NA; J: TRBJ2-1; V: TRBV6-6; size: many; DNA: TGTGCCAGCAGTTACTCCGGGGACCGCGGTGAGCAGTTCTTC; CDR3: CASSYSGDRGEQFF
D: NA; J: TRBJ1-4; V: TRBV7-2; size: NA; DNA: TGTGCCAGCAGTCCTGGTTTAAACGAAAAACTGTTTTTT; CDR3: CASSPGLNEKLFF
D: NA; J: TRBJ2-5; V: TRBV4-2; size: few; DNA: TGTGCCAGCAGCTTTACACACTTGGCGGGACAAGAGACCCAGTACTTC; CDR3: CASSFTHLAGQETQYF
D: NA; J: TRBJ2-2; V: TRBV7-2; size: NA; DNA: TGTGCCAGCAGCTTCCGGGTGAACACCGGGGAGCTGTTTTTT; CDR3: CASSFRVNTGELFF
D: NA; J: TRBJ2-2; V: TRBV12-3/TRBV12-4; size: few; DNA: TGTGCCAGCGTGATAGGGCTAAACACCGGGGAGCTGTTTTTT; CDR3: CASVIGLNTGELFF
D: TRBD1; J: TRBJ1-1; V: TRBV11-2; size: NA; DNA: TGTGCCAGCAGCCTCAGACAGGGATGGGCTTTCTTT; CDR3: CASSLRQGWAFF
D: TRBD2; J: TRBJ2-3; V: TRBV12-3/TRBV12-4; size: many; DNA: TGTGCCAGTGGGGCTAGCGGGAGGGCCCCCACAGATACGCAGTATTTT; CDR3: CASGASGRAPTDTQYF
D: NA; J: TRBJ1-5; V: TRBV6-1; size: many; DNA: TGTGCTATCGGGTCCGCGGGCAATCAGCCCCAGCATTTT; CDR3: CAIGSAGNQPQHF
D: NA; J: TRBJ1-2; V: TRBV5-6; size: few; DNA: TGTGCCAGCAGCTTGTGGCTGGGGACCTATGGCTACACCTTC; CDR3: CASSLWLGTYGYTF
D: NA; J: TRBJ2-5; V: TRBV20-1; size: NA; DNA: TGCAGTGCTATGCCCAGCCAAAAGACCCAGTACTTC; CDR3: CSAMPSQKTQYF
D: NA; J: TRBJ1-4; V: TRBV12-3/TRBV12-4; size: NA; DNA: TGTGCCAGCAGTTTCCAGGACACTAATGAAAAACTGTTTTTT; CDR3: CASSFQDTNEKLFF
D: NA; J: TRBJ2-2; V: TRBV5-6; size: NA; DNA: TGTGCCAGCAGCTTCCCAGGAGTGAACACCGGGGAGCTGTTTTTT; CDR3: CASSFPGVNTGELFF
D: TRBD2; J: TRBJ2-7; V: TRBV4-2; size: many; DNA: TGTGCCAGCAGCCAAGATGCTAGCGGGACCTACGAGCAGTACTTC; CDR3: CASSQDASGTYEQYF
D: NA; J: TRBJ2-7; V: TRBV4-1; size: few; DNA: TGCGCCAGCAGCCAAGTCGCAGGGGGGGGGAGACTAGTTCGCGAGCAGTACTTC; CDR3: CASSQVAGGGRLVREQYF
D: TRBD2; J: TRBJ2-2; V: TRBV7-2; size: NA; DNA: TGTGCCAGCAGCTTATTAGCGGGCCTGAACACCGGGGGGCTGTTTTTT; CDR3: CASSLLAGLNTGGLFF
D: NA; J: TRBJ1-1; V: TRBV20-1; size: few; DNA: TGCAGTGCTAGTGGGGGGCTCGGTGGTAGAACTGAAGCTTTCTTT; CDR3: CSASGGLGGRTEAFF
D: TRBD1; J: TRBJ2-5; V: TRBV12-3/TRBV12-4; size: few; DNA: TGTGCCAGCAGTCGGGACAGGGTGGTAGAGACCCAGTACTTC; CDR3: CASSRDRVVETQYF
D: NA; J: TRBJ1-5; V: TRBV6-6; size: few; DNA: TGTGCCAGCAGTCACTCATCCGGGGTTCAGCCCCAGCATTTT; CDR3: CASSHSSGVQPQHF
D: NA; J: TRBJ1-2; V: TRBV6-2/TRBV6-3; size: NA; DNA: TGTGCCAGCAGTTACGTGGACACTGACTATGGCTACACCTTC; CDR3: CASSYVDTDYGYTF
D: NA; J: TRBJ2-1; V: TRBV30; size: NA; DNA: TGTGCCTGGAGTCCAGGGAGACTCGAGCGACCAGGGTTTAACAATGAGCAGTTCTTC; CDR3: CAWSPGRLERPGFNNEQFF
D: TRBD1; J: TRBJ2-5; V: TRBV4-1; size: few; DNA: TGCGCCAGCAGCCAAACTTACGGGACAGGAGCCTACCAAGAGACCCAGTACTTC; CDR3: CASSQTYGTGAYQETQYF
D: TRBD2; J: TRBJ2-1; V: TRBV29-1; size: few; DNA: TGCAGCGCCGGGACTAGCGGGCCCTCCTACAATGAGCAGTTCTTC; CDR3: CSAGTSGPSYNEQFF
D: NA; J: TRBJ2-5; V: TRBV2; size: NA; DNA: TGTGCCAGCAGTGCCGGGGAGACCCAGTACTTC; CDR3: CASSAGETQYF
D: NA; J: TRBJ1-6; V: TRBV6-1; size: NA; DNA: TGTGCCAGCAGTGAAGCGCTCGGGTACTATAATTCACCCCTCCACTTT; CDR3: CASSEALGYYNSPLHF
D: NA; J: TRBJ2-7; V: TRBV9; size: many; DNA: TGTGCCAGCAGCGGAGGGGACTTCGGCTCCTACGAGCAGTACTTC; CDR3: CASSGGDFGSYEQYF
D: NA; J: TRBJ2-3; V: TRBV6-5; size: NA; DNA: TGTGCCAGCAGTTACCAGGGGCCAGATACGCAGTATTTT; CDR3: CASSYQGPDTQYF
D: TRBD2; J: TRBJ2-5; V: TRBV3-1; size: few; DNA: TGTGCCAGTCGGACTAGCGGAGGAGAGACCCAGTACTTC; CDR3: CASRTSGGETQYF
D: TRBD2; J: TRBJ2-5; V: TRBV20-1; size: few; DNA: TGCAGTGCTAGAGGACCGCCTTGGTGGGTTGGCGGGGGTAACCAAGAGACCCAGTACTTC; CDR3: CSARGPPWWVGGGNQETQYF
D: TRBD1; J: TRBJ1-5; V: TRBV15; size: NA; DNA: TGTGCCACCACCCAACAGGGGAACAATCAGCCCCAGCTTTTT; CDR3: CATTQQGNNQPQLF
D: NA; J: TRBJ2-3; V: TRBV12-3/TRBV12-4; size: NA; DNA: TGTGCCAGCAGTTTCCAGGGTATGCATACGCAGTATTTT; CDR3: CASSFQGMHTQYF
D: NA; J: TRBJ1-6; V: TRBV6-6; size: few; DNA: TGTGCCAGCAGTGGGGGGGCTTCACCCCTCCACTTT; CDR3: CASSGGASPLHF
D: TRBD1; J: TRBJ2-1; V: TRBV12-3/TRBV12-4; size: NA; DNA: TGTGCCAGCAGTTGGACAGGGTCTCATGAGCAGTTCTTC; CDR3: CASSWTGSHEQFF
D: NA; J: TRBJ1-1; V: TRBV12-3/TRBV12-4; size: NA; DNA: TGTGCCAGCAGCAGAACGGAGGATGCTGAAGCTTTCTTT; CDR3: CASSRTEDAEAFF
D: NA; J: TRBJ2-7; V: TRBV29-1; size: few; DNA: TGCAGCGTTCGAAAGGGCGTCGCGGGGATGGACGAGCAGTACTTC; CDR3: CSVRKGVAGMDEQYF
D: NA; J: TRBJ1-3; V: TRBV10-3; size: NA; DNA: TGTGCCATCAATCAGGGGATATCTGGAAACACCATATATTTT; CDR3: CAINQGISGNTIYF
D: NA; J: TRBJ2-7; V: TRBV29-1; size: NA; DNA: TGCAGCGCCCTGCCGGCAGGGGCATCCTACTACGAGCAGTACTTC; CDR3: CSALPAGASYYEQYF
D: TRBD1; J: TRBJ1-6; V: TRBV5-1; size: few; DNA: TGCGCCAGCAGCTTGGGACAGGGAAAGGATTCACCCCTCCACTTT; CDR3: CASSLGQGKDSPLHF
D: TRBD1; J: TRBJ1-4; V: TRBV9; size: many; DNA: TGTGCCAGCAGCGTATCAGGGGGAATGGGTGAAAAACTGTTTTTT; CDR3: CASSVSGGMGEKLFF
D: TRBD1; J: TRBJ1-2; V: TRBV6-1; size: NA; DNA: TGTGCCAGCAGGGACAGGGTTGGAGGCTGCACCTTC; CDR3: CASRDRVGGCTF
D: NA; J: TRBJ2-2; V: TRBV4-3; size: NA; DNA: TGCGCCGGCAGCCAAGAGATTTTGCACACCGGGGAGCTGTTTTTT; CDR3: CAGSQEILHTGELFF
D: NA; J: TRBJ2-1; V: TRBV5-6; size: many; DNA: TGTGCCAGCAGCTTGAAACCCACTAGCACCCGTGAGCAGTTCTTC; CDR3: CASSLKPTSTREQFF
D: TRBD2; J: TRBJ2-7; V: TRBV29-1; size: many; DNA: TGCAGCGCCGGGACTAGCGGTGACGAGCAGTACTTC; CDR3: CSAGTSGDEQYF
D: TRBD1; J: TRBJ1-1; V: TRBV4-2; size: few; DNA: TGTGCCAGCAGCCCGACAGGGATGGGTGAAGCTTTCTTT; CDR3: CASSPTGMGEAFF
D: NA; J: TRBJ2-2; V: TRBV5-1; size: NA; DNA: TGCGCCAGCAGCTGGCAGTCAATAAACACCGGGGAGCTGTTTTTT; CDR3: CASSWQSINTGELFF